This T cell receptor beta chain derives from a study of cytomegalovirus exposure and HLA in healthy donors. Study-wide findings and caveats: Later on, an analysis tied roughly 17,000 TCR beta sequences to HLA alleles at 0.05 false discovery rate. Earlier results showed most TCR beta V segments being productive about 87% or about 30% of the time.

Germline loops: CDR1 LNHNV, CDR2 YYDKDF (reference sequence). V lost 2 bases, J lost 1 base, and 9 bases stayed unmatched. The CDR3 is 17 amino acids. This clone showed up just once. Its target is unknown. Both 60 Vbeta primers and 13 Jbeta primers went into the PCR. The protocol was immunoSEQ multiplex PCR, while the TCRdb copy is restricted to in-frame clones and leaves out a portion. The sample lists 100,000 to 150,000 clones, 79% occurring once. This sequence originates from a male donor in good health and CMV-seronegative. The chain links TRBV15 to TRBJ1-2; 8 nucleotides match TRBD1. Input material: PBMCs. CDR3 residues: CATSRSDRDPYNYGYTF. Written as DNA, the CDR3 is TGTGCCACCAGCAGATCGGACAGGGATCCCTATAACTATGGCTACACCTTC.